These T cell receptor beta chains were read from a single sample in a study of T cells in Graves' hyperthyroidism and ophthalmopathy. MiXCR, applied by TCRdb to the multiplex PCR reads, yields one record per CDR3 protein. The repertoire holds about 480,000 distinct CDR3 sequences, with 22% as singletons. Input material: blood. All receptors derive from an older woman with Graves' ophthalmopathy. Both conserved end residues are part of each CDR3. D genes are given only for firm matches. Only part of the rows carry a size: once, few, many, or a class if the clone is expanded.

v_gene	abundance	d_gene	j_gene	CDR3nt	CDR3aa
TRBV20-1	.	.	TRBJ2-1	TGCAGTGCTAGAGGTTTCTTGGGTGCGTTTTCCTACAATGAGCAGTTCTTC	CSARGFLGAFSYNEQFF
TRBV6-2/TRBV6-3	many	.	TRBJ1-1	TGTGCCAGCAGTTACGGCAGCTCCACTGAAGCTTTCTTT	CASSYGSSTEAFF
TRBV27	.	TRBD1	TRBJ2-7	TGTGCCAGCAGTTTAGCCCCCTGGGGGACAGGGAAGGGCGAGCAGTACTTC	CASSLAPWGTGKGEQYF
TRBV9	.	.	TRBJ1-2	TGTGCCAGCAGCGTAAGGCAGGGAGAAGGCGGCTACACCTTC	CASSVRQGEGGYTF
TRBV9	.	.	TRBJ1-1	TGTGCCAGCAGCGTAGACGGGGTTGGACCTGAAGCTTTCTTT	CASSVDGVGPEAFF
TRBV6-1	few	TRBD2	TRBJ2-2	TGTGCCAGCAGTCGGGACTACCTCACCGGGGAGCTGTTTTTT	CASSRDYLTGELFF
TRBV11-3	many	.	TRBJ2-1	TGTGCCAGCAGCTCCGGACCCCTCAATGAGCAGTTCTTC	CASSSGPLNEQFF
TRBV4-1	few	.	TRBJ1-1	TGCGCCAGCAGCCACGACAGATACACTGAAGCTTTCTTT	CASSHDRYTEAFF
TRBV10-3	few	.	TRBJ1-2	TGTGCCATCAGTTCGTCGGGGAACTATGGCTACACCTTC	CAISSSGNYGYTF
TRBV5-5	.	.	TRBJ2-7	TGTGCCAGCAGCTTAGGACAGCTCTTCTCCTACGAGCAGTACTTC	CASSLGQLFSYEQYF
TRBV5-1	few	.	TRBJ2-2	TGCGCCAGCAGACCAGGGGCCGGGGAGCTGTTTTTT	CASRPGAGELFF
TRBV30	many	TRBD2	TRBJ2-5	TGTGCCTGGAGAGCTAGCGGGGAGACCCAGTACTTC	CAWRASGETQYF
TRBV6-2/TRBV6-3	many	.	TRBJ2-7	TGTGCCAGCAAGGAGGGTACGCCCGCCTACGAGCAGTACTTC	CASKEGTPAYEQYF
TRBV4-3	.	TRBD2	TRBJ2-7	TGCGCCAGCAGCCAAGCACTAGCGGGCGCCCTCTCCTACGAGCAGTACTTC	CASSQALAGALSYEQYF
TRBV27	few	.	TRBJ2-7	TGTGCCAGCAGTTCCCGCGGCGTTAAGGACGAGCAGTACTTC	CASSSRGVKDEQYF
TRBV7-9	many	.	TRBJ1-1	TGTGCCAGCAGCTCTCTAGGGGGACTGACTGAAGCTTTCTTT	CASSSLGGLTEAFF
TRBV12-3/TRBV12-4	many	.	TRBJ1-1	TGTGCCAGCAGTTTTCAGGGGACGGGCACTGAAGCTTTCTTT	CASSFQGTGTEAFF
TRBV5-5	many	TRBD2	TRBJ2-1	TGTGCCAGCAGCTCCGGACTAGCGGGAGGGACCAATGAGCAGTTCTTC	CASSSGLAGGTNEQFF
TRBV28	many	TRBD1	TRBJ2-3	TGTGCCAGCAGGAATACCGGGCTAGGGACAGATCGAACAGATACGCAGTATTTT	CASRNTGLGTDRTDTQYF
TRBV29-1	.	TRBD1	TRBJ2-2	TGCAGCGTTCAGGGACAGCGATCGAACACCGGGGAGCTGTTTTTT	CSVQGQRSNTGELFF
TRBV24-1	.	.	TRBJ1-1	TGTGCCACCAGTGATTTTAGTGTTGTGCAGGCGGTATGGCACACTGAAGCTTTCTTT	CATSDFSVVQAVWHTEAFF
TRBV7-2	.	.	TRBJ1-6	TGTGCCAGCAAACAGGGTCAGGGCAAGACACCCCTCCACTTT	CASKQGQGKTPLHF
TRBV20-1	once	TRBD1	TRBJ1-5	TGCAGTGCTAGAGATATAACAGGGGGCTGGGATCAGCCCCAGCATTTT	CSARDITGGWDQPQHF
TRBV28	many	.	TRBJ1-1	TGTGCCAGCTTGGGGGGGTCGACTGAAGCTTTCTTT	CASLGGSTEAFF
TRBV5-1	few	TRBD2	TRBJ2-1	TGCGCCAGCAGCTTGGCCAGACTAGCGGCTTACAATGAGCAGTTCTTC	CASSLARLAAYNEQFF
TRBV20-1	many	TRBD2	TRBJ2-3	TGCAGTGCTTCCTCCGGAGCGGGAGCGGCAGATACGCAGTATTTT	CSASSGAGAADTQYF
TRBV7-3	.	TRBD1	TRBJ2-3	TGTGCCAGCAGCGTAGACAGGGCCACAGATACGCAGTATTTT	CASSVDRATDTQYF
TRBV29-1	few	.	TRBJ1-5	TGCAGCGTTGAAGGCAGGCCGGGCAATCAGCCCCAGCATTTT	CSVEGRPGNQPQHF
TRBV10-3	.	.	TRBJ2-7	TGTGCCATCAGCAGGGAAGATGTCTCCTACGAGCAGTACTTC	CAISREDVSYEQYF
TRBV10-2	.	TRBD2	TRBJ2-3	TGCGCCAGCAGTGAGTCGATTAGCGGGATCCAGGATACGCAGTATTTT	CASSESISGIQDTQYF
TRBV7-9	few	.	TRBJ2-7	TGTGCCAGCAGCTTAGTTGGAGGTGTGGGGGACGAGCAGTACTTC	CASSLVGGVGDEQYF
TRBV5-5	.	TRBD2	TRBJ2-7	TGTGCCAGCAGCTTGGGCGGGGGGGTCTCCTACGAGCAGTACTTC	CASSLGGGVSYEQYF
TRBV5-1	.	.	TRBJ2-2	TGCGCCAGCATGGAACGGACTAACACCGGGGAGCTGTTTTTT	CASMERTNTGELFF
TRBV4-1	few	.	TRBJ1-2	TGCGCCAGCAGCCGGACTATTCCGGGACAAGGTGGCTACACCTTC	CASSRTIPGQGGYTF
TRBV3-1	.	TRBD2	TRBJ2-2	TGTGCCAGCAGGCAAGCGGGGACGAACACCGGGGAGCTGTTTTTT	CASRQAGTNTGELFF
TRBV4-1	many	.	TRBJ2-1	TGCGCCAGCAGCCAGGGTCCTCGAAGGGGGAATGAGCAGTTCTTC	CASSQGPRRGNEQFF
TRBV30	few	.	TRBJ2-2	TGTGCCTGGAGGCCAGTGGGAGTAGCAATGGCCGGGGAGCTGTTTTTT	CAWRPVGVAMAGELFF
TRBV6-5	.	.	TRBJ1-1	TGTGCCAGCAGTTACTCGAGGGCCGGACACACTGAAGCTTTCTTT	CASSYSRAGHTEAFF
TRBV7-6	many	TRBD1	TRBJ2-1	TGTGCCAGCAGCTTAGGACAGGGGGCGAATGAGCAGTTCTTC	CASSLGQGANEQFF
TRBV28	many	TRBD1	TRBJ1-6	TGTGCCAGCAGTACCCCTGACAGGGACAATTCACCCCTCCACTTT	CASSTPDRDNSPLHF
TRBV7-9	.	TRBD2	TRBJ2-2	TGTGCCAGCAGCTTAACCCGAGGACTGACTAGCGGGAGCGCCGGGGAGCTGTTTTTT	CASSLTRGLTSGSAGELFF
TRBV10-3	many	.	TRBJ2-7	TGTGCCATCAAGGAGCCTTTGAGCTACGAGCAGTACTTC	CAIKEPLSYEQYF
TRBV27	few	.	TRBJ1-2	TGTGCCAGCCGAAATCGGGGGTCCCAGTTTACTAACTATGGCTACACCTTC	CASRNRGSQFTNYGYTF
TRBV28	few	TRBD1	TRBJ1-6	TGTGCCAGCAGCCCTAGACAGGGGGTTAATTCACCCCTCCACTTT	CASSPRQGVNSPLHF
TRBV30	few	.	TRBJ2-7	TGTGCCTGGAGTGCCGGACTAACTTACGAGCAGTACTTC	CAWSAGLTYEQYF
TRBV6-2/TRBV6-3	many	TRBD2	TRBJ2-1	TGTGCCAGCAGTTTCGCGGGAGGGCCTGGAAATGAGCAGTTCTTC	CASSFAGGPGNEQFF
TRBV20-1	many	.	TRBJ2-7	TGCAGTGCTAGAGTCGCACCCTCCTACGAGCAGTACTTC	CSARVAPSYEQYF
TRBV12-3/TRBV12-4	.	TRBD2	TRBJ2-4	TGTGCCAGCAGTTTAGCGTTGCAGCGGGGAATCGTCTTAGCCAAAAACATTCAGTACTTC	CASSLALQRGIVLAKNIQYF
TRBV12-5	many	.	TRBJ1-1	TGTGCTAGTTTCTTCGTGAACACTGAAGCTTTCTTT	CASFFVNTEAFF
TRBV6-5	few	.	TRBJ2-3	TGTGCCAGCAGTTACCCGAAGAAAGGCACAGGGTCACACACAGATACGCAGTATTTT	CASSYPKKGTGSHTDTQYF
TRBV12-3/TRBV12-4	.	TRBD1	TRBJ1-3	TGTGCCAGCACGGGACAGGCTGGAAACACCATATATTTT	CASTGQAGNTIYF